What follows are 27 T cell receptor beta chains derived from one specimen sequenced in a study of blood T cell repertoires in COVID-19. Here immunoSEQ multiplex PCR was the method, and the copy in TCRdb shows in-frame clones only, minus some. The sample consists of some 45,000 clones, around 80% of them appearing once. The sample comprised peripheral blood. The receptor source for this set is a woman aged 60 to 75 with acute or convalescent COVID-19.

The J gene is TRBJ1-2, the V gene TRBV19; TRBD1 matches 10 bases. The CDR3 is 15 amino acids. Trimming cost V 7 bases and J 1 base; bases outside gene matches: 6. Germline V gives CDR1 LNHDA, CDR2 SQIVND (reference sequence). The CDR3 here is CASNPGQGLNYGYTF. In DNA, the CDR3 is TGTGCCAGTAACCCGGGACAGGGGCTTAACTATGGCTACACCTTC.

This clone was counted only a few times. J is TRBJ1-1 and V is TRBV7-9; 9 bases are shared with TRBD1. Trimming cost V 4 bases and J 5 bases; bases outside gene matches: 8. The CDR3 has 15 residues. Germline CDR1 is SEHNR and CDR2 is FQNEAQ (reference sequence). In DNA form, the CDR3 reads TGTGCCAGCAGCTGGGGACAGGGCGGATATACTGAAGCTTTCTTT. It yields the protein CASSWGQGGYTEAFF. Using reference TRBV7-9 and TRBJ1-1 for the parts outside the CDR3, the full variable domain is DTGVSQNPRHKITKRGQNVTFRCDPISEHNRLYWYRQTLGQGPEFLTYFQNEAQLEKSRLLSDRFSAERPKGSFSTLEIQRTEQGDSAMYLCASSWGQGGYTEAFFGQGTRLTVV.

The rearrangement links TRBV12-3 or TRBV12-4 to TRBJ1-1, with TRBD1 matching 9 bases. V dropped 4 bases and J dropped 3; count of bases not matched to a gene: 0. This CDR3 comprises 13 residues. In nucleotides, the CDR3 is TGTGCCAGCAGTTGGGACAGGGACACTGAAGCTTTCTTT. Protein product: CASSWDRDTEAFF.

This clone was counted between two and nine times. The chain links TRBV25-1 to TRBJ2-1; TRBD1 aligns across 7 bases. Germline trimming cut 4 bases from V and 7 bases from J; bases unmatched to any gene: 7. CDR3 size: 14 residues. Germline loops: CDR1 MGHDK, CDR2 SYGVNS. The CDR3 DNA follows: TGTGCCAGCAGTGCCACAGGGGCGTTGAATGAGCAGTTCTTC. Its protein is CASSATGALNEQFF.

By frequency in the sample, this clone is medium-sized (0.01 to 0.1%). For the CDR3, the DNA is TGTGCCAGCAGCTCTGACGAGGGCCTCGGGGACACCGGGGAGCTGTTTTTT. As protein: CASSSDEGLGDTGELFF. The V and J genes are TRBV9 and TRBJ2-2, with D possibly matching TRBD2 (5 bases). Germline V CDR1 and CDR2: SGDLS, YYNGEE. This CDR3 spans 17 amino acids. Between the trimmed V and J ends, which lost 4 bases and 3 bases, there was a span of 19 bases.

A few counts support this clone. The rearrangement uses TRBV6-5 and TRBJ1-5; 7 bases map to TRBD1. The germline V gene encodes CDR1 MNHEY and CDR2 SVGAGI. CDR3 length: 14 residues. V lost 10 bases to trimming and J lost 0 bases; unmatched junction nucleotides: 6. CDR3 region: CATHRGSSNQPQHF. CDR3 DNA: TGTGCCACCCACAGGGGTTCTAGCAATCAGCCCCAGCATTTT.

The chain is built from TRBV10-2 and TRBJ2-1, with 8 bases fitting TRBD2. The CDR3 length is 12 residues. Germline V gene sequence: CDR1 WSHSY, CDR2 SAAADI. Losses at the gene ends were 8 bases for V and 10 bases for J; bases not matched to a gene: 7. CDR3 sequence: CASGTRMMEQFF. As DNA, the CDR3 is TGCGCCAGCGGGACTAGAATGATGGAGCAGTTCTTC.

The V call is TRBV27, the J call TRBJ1-5; 8 nucleotides line up with TRBD1. CDR1 MNHEY and CDR2 SMNVEV come from the germline V gene (reference sequence). The CDR3 loop spans 14 amino acids. Trimming cost V 4 bases and J 4 bases; bases outside gene matches: 3. This chain's CDR3 is CASSSGTGNQPQHF. The CDR3 DNA sequence: TGTGCCAGCAGTTCAGGGACAGGTAATCAGCCCCAGCATTTT.

This chain connects TRBV11-2 to TRBJ2-2; 13 bases line up with TRBD2. CDR1 is SGHAT and CDR2 is FQNNGV in the germline V gene. CDR3 length equals 17 residues. Trimming removed 6 bases from V and 1 base from J; junction bases left unmatched: 5. For the CDR3, the DNA is TGTGCCAGCAGAGGACTAGCGGGGGCCTTGAACACCGGGGAGCTGTTTTTT. This encodes CASRGLAGALNTGELFF. Full variable domain (remainder filled in from reference TRBV11-2 and TRBJ2-2): EAGVAQSPRYKIIEKRQSVAFWCNPISGHATLYWYQQILGQGPKLLIQFQNNGVVDDSQLPKDRFSAERLKGVDSTLKIQPAKLEDSAVYLCASRGLAGALNTGELFFGEGSRLTVL.

The chain has TRBV7-9 and TRBJ1-1, with 7 bases aligning to TRBD1. CDR3 length: 15 amino acids. Germline-derived CDR1 and CDR2 are SEHNR and FQNEAQ (reference sequence). V lost 2 bases to trimming and J lost 5 bases; unmatched junction nucleotides: 8. CDR3 in DNA: TGTGCCAGCAGCTTATCGAGCGGCAGGGGGACTGAAGCTTTCTTT. Protein product: CASSLSSGRGTEAFF.

The rearrangement joins TRBV4-2 to TRBJ2-7; tentatively, D is TRBD2 (6 bases). The germline V and J ends were trimmed by 4 bases and 6 bases, with 13 bases remaining between them. Germline CDR1 reads LGHNA; CDR2 reads YNFKEQ. CDR3 size: 13 residues. This CDR3 is CASSPPPGLEQYF. Here the CDR3 DNA reads TGTGCCAGCAGCCCCCCGCCGGGACTCGAGCAGTACTTC.

The V gene is TRBV4-3, the J gene TRBJ2-7; 7 bases match TRBD2. This CDR3 spans 15 amino acids. The germline gives CDR1 LGHNA, CDR2 YSLEER. V was clipped by 5 bases and J by 0 bases; unmatched bases: 7. CDR3 protein: CASSKIAGFSYEQYF. The CDR3 nucleotides are TGCGCCAGCAGCAAGATAGCGGGTTTCTCCTACGAGCAGTACTTC.

This clone was recorded a few times. The chain uses TRBV3-1 (or the pseudogene TRBV3-2) and TRBJ2-3, with TRBD2 as a possible D gene (6 bases). The ends were cut back, 3 bases at V and 3 bases at J, with 19 bases in the middle. This CDR3 is 17 amino acids long. Germline V gives CDR1 LGHDT, CDR2 YNNKEL (reference sequence). The DNA of the CDR3 is TGTGCCAGCAGCCACCCTGGAGGGGTAGAGGGAACAGATACGCAGTATTTT. Translated: CASSHPGGVEGTDTQYF.

This chain links TRBV19 with TRBJ1-2; 8 bases fit TRBD1. The CDR3 is made up of 15 amino acids. V lost 5 bases and J lost 5; bases outside the gene matches: 10. CDR1 is LNHDA, CDR2 SQIVND, per germline (reference sequence). The CDR3 sequence is CASSRDRGLGYGYTF. As DNA, the CDR3 is TGTGCCAGTAGTCGAGACAGGGGCCTCGGGTATGGCTACACCTTC.

J is TRBJ2-1 and V is TRBV6-5, with a weak D call TRBD1 (6 bases). CDR3 length: 15 amino acids. CDR1 MNHEY and CDR2 SVGAGI come from the germline V gene. The V and J ends lost 8 bases and 3 bases respectively, with 17 bases between them. The CDR3 reads CASGRDRSVYNEQFF. For the CDR3, the DNA is TGTGCCAGCGGAAGAGACAGGTCCGTCTACAATGAGCAGTTCTTC.

The genes are TRBV27 and TRBJ2-3; TRBD1 matches at 7 bases. The germline V gene encodes CDR1 MNHEY and CDR2 SMNVEV (reference sequence). The CDR3 consists of 13 residues. With 10 bases clipped from V and 2 bases from J, the junction kept 6 bases outside the gene matches. CDR3 loop: CATEDRYTDTQYF. CDR3 sequence (DNA): TGTGCCACCGAGGACAGGTACACAGATACGCAGTATTTT.

The chain combines TRBV27 with TRBJ1-1, with a weak D call TRBD1 (5 bases). V lost 4 bases and J 5 bases, leaving 8 bases between the germline ends. The CDR3 sequence is 12 residues long. Germline CDR1 is MNHEY and CDR2 is SMNVEV (reference sequence). The CDR3 nucleotides are TGTGCCAGCAGTTCGGGGGGGACTGAAGCTTTCTTT. Its protein product is CASSSGGTEAFF.

The chain has TRBV27 and TRBJ2-7, with TRBD2 identical over 8 bases. The CDR3 totals 16 residues. Trimming removed 0 bases from V and 3 bases from J; junction bases left unmatched: 7. Germline loops: CDR1 MNHEY, CDR2 SMNVEV (reference sequence). The CDR3 sequence is CASSLSGRGGRYEQYF. In DNA, the CDR3 is TGTGCCAGCAGTTTATCGGGACGGGGGGGCCGCTACGAGCAGTACTTC.

V gene TRBV9 combines with J gene TRBJ2-1, with a tentative D call TRBD1 (5 bases). The V end was cut by 4 bases, the J end by 8 bases, with 19 bases between. CDR1 and CDR2 (germline): SGDLS, YYNGEE. The CDR3 runs 15 residues. Here the CDR3 DNA reads TGTGCCAGCAGCCCTAATCCCCGCAGGGCCGATGAGCAGTTCTTC. Amino acids: CASSPNPRRADEQFF.

This clone was observed once. The chain combines TRBV7-3 with TRBJ2-2; 9 bases match TRBD2. The CDR3 length is 15 residues. V trimming: 1 base; J trimming: 7 bases; junction bases outside the gene matches: 4. Germline V CDR1 and CDR2: SGHTA, FQGTGA. DNA for the CDR3: TGTGCCAGCAGCTTAATAGCGGGGGTATTCGGGGAGCTGTTTTTT. Protein sequence: CASSLIAGVFGELFF.

The chain uses TRBV19 and TRBJ1-2, with 9 bases fitting TRBD1. In germline, CDR1 is LNHDA, CDR2 SQIVND (reference sequence). The V gene end was trimmed by 10 bases and the J gene end by 8 bases; junction bases not matched to a gene: 8. CDR3 size: 12 residues. CDR3 nucleotides: TGTGCCATAAGGGACAGGGTAGTCGGCTACACCTTC. Residues: CAIRDRVVGYTF. Drawing the rest from reference TRBV19 and TRBJ1-2, the complete variable domain is DGGITQSPKYLFRKEGQNVTLSCEQNLNHDAMYWYRQDPGQGLRLIYYSQIVNDFQKGDIAEGYSVSREKKESFPLTVTSAQKNPTAFYLCAIRDRVVGYTFGSGTRLTVV.

The chain links TRBV5-1 to TRBJ2-3, with 8 bases fitting TRBD2. Germline-derived CDR1 and CDR2 are SGHRS and YFSETQ. The CDR3 has 14 residues. J gave up 6 bases and V 3 bases, and 6 bases lay outside the gene matches. CDR3 in DNA: TGCGCCAGCAGCTCCGGGACTAGAGGGGATACGCAGTATTTT. Its protein product is CASSSGTRGDTQYF.

The V call is TRBV29-1, the J call TRBJ1-2; TRBD1 matches 11 bases. From germline, CDR1 is SQVTM and CDR2 ANQGSEA. This CDR3 spans 14 amino acids. V lost 6 bases to trimming and J lost 5 bases; unmatched junction nucleotides: 8. The CDR3 spells CSVLGQGAEYGYTF. CDR3 nucleotides: TGCAGCGTCTTAGGACAGGGGGCGGAATATGGCTACACCTTC.

The chain uses TRBV7-2 and TRBJ1-1; TRBD1 matches at 8 bases. The trim removed 0 bases at V and 5 bases at J, leaving 11 bases unmatched. This CDR3 has 17 residues. The germline V gene encodes CDR1 SGHTA and CDR2 FQGNSA. The chain's CDR3 is CASSLAGTGRAGTEAFF. The DNA of the CDR3 is TGTGCCAGCAGCTTAGCCGGGACAGGTCGAGCTGGGACTGAAGCTTTCTTT.

The CDR3 reads CASSPNSDEQFF. As DNA, the CDR3 is TGTGCCAGCTCACCAAATTCCGATGAGCAGTTCTTC. The chain is built from TRBV18 and TRBJ2-1; D unclear. The CDR3 sequence is 12 residues long. The germline V gene encodes CDR1 KGHSH and CDR2 LQKENI. Trimming took off 2 bases at V and 8 bases at J, with 7 bases between the two ends.

The rearrangement uses TRBV11-2 and TRBJ2-4; weak D call: TRBD2 (5 bases). Trimming left V 5 bases short and J 5 bases short, with 16 bases between. This CDR3 is 15 amino acids long. The germline V gene has CDR1 SGHAT and CDR2 FQNNGV. Here the CDR3 reads CASSITYGNQNIQYF. The CDR3 DNA is TGTGCCAGCAGCATAACCTACGGGAACCAAAACATTCAGTACTTC.

This clone was recorded a few times. The chain uses TRBV10-2 and TRBJ2-7; 10 nucleotides match TRBD2. The CDR3 totals 14 residues. The V gene end was trimmed by 5 bases and the J gene end by 8 bases; junction bases not matched to a gene: 9. The V gene's germline CDR1 is WSHSY and CDR2 SAAADI. The CDR3 sequence: CASSPGLANSQQYF. CDR3 sequence (DNA): TGCGCCAGCAGTCCGGGACTAGCGAACTCCCAGCAGTACTTC.